A selection of T cell receptor beta chains follows, all from one sample in a study of blood T cell repertoires in COVID-19. Generated by immunoSEQ multiplex PCR, the TCRdb table keeps only in-frame clones and is missing some. The sample holds approximately 200,000 clones; less than 85% are singletons and the top ten take approximately 1.8%. Sequenced input: PBMCs or T cells enriched from blood (not recorded which). The receptors were sampled from a man between 60 and 70 years old who had recovered from COVID-19. Each CDR3 is given with its conserved first and last residue. A D gene is named only where the DNA matches it firmly. The size of a clone is reported for some rows only, either as once, few or many, or as a class for expanded clones.

clone_size: .; v_call: TRBV9; d_call: .; j_call: TRBJ1-1; cdr3_nt: TGTGCCAGCAGCCCTCATGATGCGGGGGTTTACACTGAAGCTTTCTTT; cdr3_aa: CASSPHDAGVYTEAFF
clone_size: .; v_call: TRBV7-9; d_call: TRBD2; j_call: TRBJ2-7; cdr3_nt: TGTGCCAGCAGCTCGGGACTAGACCTTAGCTCCTACGAGCAGTACTTC; cdr3_aa: CASSSGLDLSSYEQYF
clone_size: few; v_call: TRBV12-3/TRBV12-4; d_call: .; j_call: TRBJ1-5; cdr3_nt: TGTGCCAGCAGCCTGGAGAGGGAGAAGTCCCAGCATTTT; cdr3_aa: CASSLEREKSQHF
clone_size: .; v_call: TRBV30; d_call: .; j_call: TRBJ1-5; cdr3_nt: TGTGCCTGGAGCGCGGGGACTAATCAGCCCCAGCATTTT; cdr3_aa: CAWSAGTNQPQHF
clone_size: .; v_call: TRBV5-4; d_call: .; j_call: TRBJ1-3; cdr3_nt: TGTGCCAGCAGCTTATCAAACAGGGCTGGAAACACCATATATTTT; cdr3_aa: CASSLSNRAGNTIYF
clone_size: .; v_call: TRBV11-3; d_call: TRBD2; j_call: TRBJ2-3; cdr3_nt: TGTGCCAGCAGCACCGGACTAGCGGGACCCACAGATACGCAGTATTTT; cdr3_aa: CASSTGLAGPTDTQYF
clone_size: once; v_call: TRBV4-3; d_call: .; j_call: TRBJ2-2; cdr3_nt: TGCGCCAGCAGCCTCGGGGTCACCGGGGAGCTGTTTTTT; cdr3_aa: CASSLGVTGELFF
clone_size: .; v_call: TRBV7-9; d_call: TRBD1; j_call: TRBJ2-7; cdr3_nt: TGTGCCAGCAGCTTCGGACAGGGGGGATCCTACGAGCAGTACTTC; cdr3_aa: CASSFGQGGSYEQYF
clone_size: .; v_call: TRBV12-3/TRBV12-4; d_call: .; j_call: TRBJ2-2; cdr3_nt: TGTGCCAGCGGCGGGGCGAACACCGGGGAGCTGTTTTTT; cdr3_aa: CASGGANTGELFF
clone_size: .; v_call: TRBV29-1; d_call: TRBD2; j_call: TRBJ2-3; cdr3_nt: TGCAGCACGACGGGGGGGGACGTCACAGATACGCAGTATTTT; cdr3_aa: CSTTGGDVTDTQYF
clone_size: .; v_call: TRBV12-3/TRBV12-4; d_call: .; j_call: TRBJ1-1; cdr3_nt: TGTGCCAGCAGTTTAGGCGGGGGTGAAGCTTTCTTT; cdr3_aa: CASSLGGGEAFF
clone_size: .; v_call: TRBV7-2; d_call: TRBD2; j_call: TRBJ2-5; cdr3_nt: TGTGCCAGCAGCTTATCCCTAGCGGGGGAGCAAGAGACCCAGTACTTC; cdr3_aa: CASSLSLAGEQETQYF
clone_size: .; v_call: TRBV18; d_call: .; j_call: TRBJ1-2; cdr3_nt: TGTGCCAGCTCACCAGAGGACAAAATACTCTATGGCTACACCTTC; cdr3_aa: CASSPEDKILYGYTF
clone_size: once; v_call: TRBV2; d_call: TRBD2; j_call: TRBJ2-1; cdr3_nt: TGTGCCAGCAGTCGGGGACTAGCGGGAATGGATGAGCAGTTCTTC; cdr3_aa: CASSRGLAGMDEQFF
clone_size: .; v_call: TRBV11-3; d_call: TRBD2; j_call: TRBJ2-3; cdr3_nt: TGTGCCAGCGCCATGGGGGGGTGGTCAGATACGCAGTATTTT; cdr3_aa: CASAMGGWSDTQYF
clone_size: .; v_call: TRBV19; d_call: TRBD1; j_call: TRBJ2-1; cdr3_nt: TGTGCCAGTAGTATAGGCCGGGACAGAGAGTACAATGAGCAGTTCTTC; cdr3_aa: CASSIGRDREYNEQFF